This TCR beta chain was sequenced for a study of cytomegalovirus exposure and HLA in healthy donors. It was with 60 Vbeta and 13 Jbeta primers that the PCR ran. TCRdb's table, derived via immunoSEQ multiplex PCR, lists solely in-frame clones and lacks some. The table lists around 150,000 clones, around three quarters of them singletons. V shed 3 bases and J shed 5 bases, with 16 bases lying between them. Germline V gives CDR1 SGHRS, CDR2 YFSETQ. This CDR3 is built from 15 residues. In regard to this clone: Its antigen is currently unknown.

The study, taken as a whole, reports: As a later analysis showed, a missense DCLRE1C variant was linked to trimming of TCR beta V- and J-genes.

The sequenced material came from PBMCs. The V gene is TRBV5-1, the J gene TRBJ2-3, with a tentative D call TRBD2 (6 bases). This clonotype was sampled from a male donor in good health and CMV-seronegative. CDR3 nucleotide sequence: TGCGCCAGCAGCTCCCCCAGCTTCGGGGGAGATACGCAGTATTTT. Encoded protein: CASSSPSFGGDTQYF. Supplemented by reference TRBV5-1 and TRBJ2-3, the full variable domain reads KAGVTQTPRYLIKTRGQQVTLSCSPISGHRSVSWYQQTPGQGLQFLFEYFSETQRNKGNFPGRFSGRQFSNSRSEMNVSTLELGDSALYLCASSSPSFGGDTQYFGPGTRLTVL.